Below, 3 T cell receptor beta chains from the same sample are listed, as sequenced in a study of cytomegalovirus exposure and HLA in healthy donors. The study ran its PCR with 60 Vbeta and 13 Jbeta primers. Libraries were prepared by immunoSEQ multiplex PCR; TCRdb keeps only in-frame clonotypes and omits some of them. The sample has about 140,000 clones, roughly 80% seen once; the top ten hold over 0.95%. The material sequenced was PBMCs. All receptors derive from a female donor in good health and CMV-seronegative.

J is TRBJ2-1 and V is TRBV28; no clear D gene. Trimming removed 2 bases at V and 0 bases at J, with 8 bases between. Germline CDR1 is MDHEN and CDR2 is SYDVKM. The CDR3 sequence is 15 residues long. CDR3 in amino acids: CASSLILSSYNEQFF. The CDR3 DNA is TGTGCCAGCAGTTTAATTTTGAGCTCCTACAATGAGCAGTTCTTC.

A word on this clone: The same CDR3 arises from other DNA sequences in this sample as well. V usage is TRBV5-1 and J usage is TRBJ2-5; D perhaps matches TRBD1 (6 bases). The CDR3 contains 13 residues. Germline CDR1 reads SGHRS; CDR2 reads YFSETQ. The V and J ends lost 4 bases and 3 bases respectively, with 10 bases between them. CDR3 nucleotides: TGCGCCAGCAGCCAGGACAGAGAAGAGACCCAGTACTTC. It yields the protein CASSQDREETQYF.

V usage is TRBV5-1 and J usage is TRBJ1-5; D is unresolved. The CDR3 sequence is 18 residues long. Germline V gene lookup returns CDR1 SGHRS and CDR2 YFSETQ. V lost 0 bases and J 5 bases, leaving 21 bases between the germline ends. CDR3 residues: CASSLVWIRQAPYQPQHF. The DNA of the CDR3 is TGCGCCAGCAGCTTGGTGTGGATTAGGCAGGCCCCTTATCAGCCCCAGCATTTT.